These T cell receptor beta chains were read from a single sample in a study of breast tumors, draining lymph nodes, adjacent tissues. One entry per CDR3 protein results from TCRdb running MiXCR on the multiplex PCR reads. The sample has under 300,000 distinct CDR3 sequences; approximately 36% are singletons. Sequenced: axillary lymph node tissue. Source of these receptors: a female donor with breast cancer. Some clones in this sample may be carry-over from other donors' samples. Each CDR3 is given with its conserved first and last residue. Each record gives: J gene, clone size, V gene, D gene, CDR3 DNA, CDR3 protein. A D gene is named only where the DNA matches it firmly. Size tells how often a clone was seen (once, few, many) or the class of an expanded clone, and some rows leave it out.

TRBJ1-5	NA	TRBV7-9	NA	TGTGCCAGCAGCTTACCAGCGGGCTACACCAAACTACCACTGTGTAGCAATCAGCCCCAGCATTTT	CASSLPAGYTKLPLCSNQPQHF
TRBJ2-2	many	TRBV19	NA	TGTGCCAGTAGGGAGACACCCGGGGAGCTGTTTTTT	CASRETPGELFF
TRBJ2-7	many	TRBV5-1	TRBD2	TGCGCCAGCAGCTCCGGGACTAGCGGGCCCACCTACGAGCAGTACTTC	CASSSGTSGPTYEQYF
TRBJ2-3	many	TRBV20-1	TRBD2	TGCAGTGCTAGAGTTGGACTAGCGGGGGGCACAGATACGCAGTATTTT	CSARVGLAGGTDTQYF
TRBJ2-7	many	TRBV6-5	TRBD1	TGTGCCAGCAGGCTCGGGACAGGGTTATACGAGCAGTACTTC	CASRLGTGLYEQYF
TRBJ2-5	many	TRBV20-1	NA	TGCAGTGCGCTTTGGGGAGCCCTAGAGACCCAGTACTTC	CSALWGALETQYF
TRBJ2-4	many	TRBV20-1	TRBD1	TGCAGTGCTAGGGCCCTGGACAGGGCGGGGAACATTCAGTACTTC	CSARALDRAGNIQYF
TRBJ2-3	NA	TRBV10-2	NA	TGCGCCAGCAGTGAGTCGAGGAGGGGAACAGATACGCAGTATTTT	CASSESRRGTDTQYF
TRBJ2-3	NA	TRBV9	NA	TGTGCCAGCAGCGTAATCTGGTCGGGGGGCCCTGATACGCAGTATTTT	CASSVIWSGGPDTQYF
TRBJ2-2	many	TRBV9	NA	TGTGCCAGCAGTCCAAGGCTAACGAACACCGGGGAGCTGTTTTTT	CASSPRLTNTGELFF
TRBJ1-2	few	TRBV6-1	NA	TGTGCCAGTTCAAGACTGCCCCCTAACTATGGCTACACCTTC	CASSRLPPNYGYTF
TRBJ1-2	many	TRBV6-5	NA	TGTGCCAGCAAAAACGCAGGTTCAAGGGGCTACACCTTC	CASKNAGSRGYTF
TRBJ2-1	NA	TRBV19	NA	TGTGCCAGTGCGGGACCAACAGGGTTC	CASAGPTGF
TRBJ2-1	many	TRBV7-8	NA	TGTGCCAGCAGCTTAGTCGCCAGTTTGGAGCAGTTCTTC	CASSLVASLEQFF
TRBJ1-2	many	TRBV7-2	NA	TGTGCCAGCAGCTTAAATCCCCCCGGGATGCGGCCTAACTATGGCTACACCTTC	CASSLNPPGMRPNYGYTF
TRBJ1-1	few	TRBV29-1	NA	TGCAGCGGCCGGGACTGGACTGAAGCTTTCTTT	CSGRDWTEAFF
TRBJ2-3	many	TRBV6-5	TRBD1	TGTGCCAGCAAGAGACAGGGAGCAGATACGCAGTATTTT	CASKRQGADTQYF
TRBJ2-2	NA	TRBV7-2	TRBD2	TGTGCCAGCAGCTTAATCCCGACTAGCGGGAATCACGGGGAGCTGTTTTTT	CASSLIPTSGNHGELFF
TRBJ2-7	once	TRBV24-1	TRBD1	TGTGCCACCAGTGACCCTGGACAGGGGGCCTTCTACGAGCAGTACTTC	CATSDPGQGAFYEQYF
TRBJ1-2	few	TRBV7-2	TRBD1	TGTGCCAGCAGCACGACAGGGGAAGTGGGCTATGGCTACCCCTTC	CASSTTGEVGYGYPF
TRBJ1-5	NA	TRBV6-1	NA	TGTGCCAGCAGTGAAGCACAGCGGGGGGGTCAGCCCCAGCATTTT	CASSEAQRGGQPQHF
TRBJ2-3	many	TRBV5-1	NA	TGCGCCAGCAGCTTGTCACAGCACACAGATACGCAGTATTTT	CASSLSQHTDTQYF
TRBJ2-1	many	TRBV19	TRBD2	TGTGCCAGTAGTATCCGGCTAGCGGGGTACAATGAGCAGTTCTTC	CASSIRLAGYNEQFF
TRBJ2-1	NA	TRBV12-3/TRBV12-4	NA	TGTGCCAGCAGAATACGCCATGAGCAGTTCTTC	CASRIRHEQFF
TRBJ1-5	NA	TRBV6-5	NA	TGTGCCAGCAGTTACTCGATAACCCAGCCCCAGCATTTT	CASSYSITQPQHF
TRBJ2-1	many	TRBV5-1	TRBD2	TGCGCCAGCAGCCCTTCCGGGACTAGCGGAGAGCAGTTCTTC	CASSPSGTSGEQFF
TRBJ1-5	NA	TRBV19	NA	TGTGCCAGTAGTACTTTGGGACGTGGCAATCAGCCCCAGCATTTT	CASSTLGRGNQPQHF
TRBJ2-2	many	TRBV2	NA	TGTGCCAGCAGTGAAGCGCAGACGGGAGAACTCGGGGAGCTGTTTTTT	CASSEAQTGELGELFF
TRBJ2-3	many	TRBV6-6	TRBD2	TGTGCCAGCAGTTATTTTGCGGCTAGCGGGAGATCCACAGATACGCAGTATTTT	CASSYFAASGRSTDTQYF
TRBJ2-1	many	TRBV4-1	TRBD2	TGCGCCAGCAGCCATCCGAGGGGACTAGCGGGAGGGCCAGATTACAATGAGCAGTTCTTC	CASSHPRGLAGGPDYNEQFF
TRBJ2-6	few	TRBV6-5	TRBD1	TGTGCCAGCAGTACCCGGGACAGGGGCTCTGGGGCCAACGTCCTGACTTTC	CASSTRDRGSGANVLTF
TRBJ2-7	many	TRBV12-3/TRBV12-4	NA	TGTGCCAGCAGTTTGGACGCGTACGAGCAGTACTTC	CASSLDAYEQYF
TRBJ2-7	NA	TRBV15	TRBD1	TGTGCCACCAGCAGGGACGAAACAGGGGGCGGACAGAGCTCCTACGAGCAGTACTTC	CATSRDETGGGQSSYEQYF
TRBJ1-6	NA	TRBV20-1	NA	TGCAGTGCTAGAGGAGGACAACCCTATAATTCACCCCTCCACTTT	CSARGGQPYNSPLHF
TRBJ2-3	many	TRBV7-9	NA	TGTGCCAGCAGCCCAGGTTCGGTAGATACGCAGTATTTT	CASSPGSVDTQYF
TRBJ2-2	many	TRBV20-1	NA	TGCAGTGCTAGAGCGAGAGGGCAAGTGGCCGGGGAGCTGTTTTTT	CSARARGQVAGELFF
TRBJ1-3	many	TRBV11-2	NA	TGTGCCAGCAGCCCTGGACCCGGCTCTGGAAACACCATATATTTT	CASSPGPGSGNTIYF
TRBJ2-1	NA	TRBV6-1	NA	TGTGCCAGCACTTCAGACCCGATTCCGTACAATGAGCAGTTCTTC	CASTSDPIPYNEQFF
TRBJ2-5	many	TRBV4-1	NA	TGCGCCAGCAGCCAAGATCCGGGATTACCAGAGACCCAGTACTTC	CASSQDPGLPETQYF
TRBJ2-3	many	TRBV12-3/TRBV12-4	TRBD1	TGTGCCAGCAGTTCCGGACAGGGGGCTTTAGATACGCAGTATTTT	CASSSGQGALDTQYF
TRBJ2-7	many	TRBV6-1	TRBD1	TGTGCCAGCAGTGAAGCAGGGGACAGCTCCTACGAGCAGTACTTC	CASSEAGDSSYEQYF
TRBJ2-5	few	TRBV12-3/TRBV12-4	TRBD2	TGTGCCAGCAGCGGGAGGGGAGAGACCCAGTACTTC	CASSGRGETQYF
TRBJ1-5	many	TRBV19	TRBD1	TGTGCCAGTAGTGCCCCTGACAGGGGTGGAAGCAATCAGCCCCAGCATTTT	CASSAPDRGGSNQPQHF
TRBJ2-7	many	TRBV6-6	NA	TGTGCCAGCAGTCACCGTCAAAGTACACACGAGCAGTACTTC	CASSHRQSTHEQYF
TRBJ2-1	many	TRBV7-6	TRBD2	TGTGCCAGCAGCCCCATGACTAGCGGGATACTATACAATGAGCAGTTCTTC	CASSPMTSGILYNEQFF
TRBJ2-5	few	TRBV9	NA	TGTGCCAGCAGCGGTGATCCTGGGGAGACCCAGTACTTC	CASSGDPGETQYF
TRBJ1-2	many	TRBV24-1	NA	TGTGCCACCAGTGAATCAGGGTATGGCTACACCTTC	CATSESGYGYTF
TRBJ2-5	many	TRBV20-1	TRBD2	TGCAGTGCTGGAACCTCTAGCGGGAGAGGGGAGACCCAGTACTTC	CSAGTSSGRGETQYF